Below are 29 T cell receptor beta chains sequenced from a single sample in a study of Graves' ophthalmopathy and Graves' hyperthyroidism. Scientists amplified the TCR beta CDR3 regions from RNA transcripts. An opening RT-PCR round employed HTBI primers and preceded a second-round multiplex PCR. TCRdb independently ran MiXCR on the multiplex PCR reads; one entry per CDR3 protein. The sample lists approximately 700,000 distinct CDR3 sequences, under 50% seen once, with roughly 3.5% in the top ten. The sequencing sample was made of peripheral blood. Receptors were obtained from an adult man with Graves' ophthalmopathy.

The table lists this clonotype with many counts. The chain couples TRBV7-9 to TRBJ1-1; a weak D match, TRBD1 (5 bases). Germline V gives CDR1 SEHNR, CDR2 FQNEAQ (reference sequence). Between the trimmed V and J ends, which lost 3 bases and 5 bases, there was a span of 13 bases. The CDR3 runs 14 residues. In DNA, the CDR3 is TGTGCCAGCAGCTTGTGGGGCGGAGGTACTGAAGCTTTCTTT. It translates to CASSLWGGGTEAFF.

The chain has TRBV9 and TRBJ2-5; D might be TRBD1 or TRBD2, each matching 6 bases. The CDR3 has 14 amino acids. Between the trimmed V and J ends, which lost 0 bases and 5 bases, there was a span of 11 bases. The germline V gene has CDR1 SGDLS and CDR2 YYNGEE. CDR3 nucleotides: TGTGCCAGCAGCGTAGAGGGGGGCTTTGAGACCCAGTACTTC. This codes for CASSVEGGFETQYF.

This clonotype was picked up many times. The chain couples TRBV11-2 to TRBJ1-3; no reliable D call. The CDR3 covers 12 residues. Trimming pared 9 bases from V and 3 bases from J, leaving 9 bases between. The germline CDR1 and CDR2 sequences are SGHAT and FQNNGV. The CDR3 loop is CASSQIGNTIYF. In DNA, the CDR3 is TGTGCCAGTAGTCAGATTGGAAACACCATATATTTT.

This clonotype came up many times. This chain uses TRBV4-1 with TRBJ1-3, with D possibly TRBD1 on 5 matching bases. The V end lost 3 bases, the J end lost 5 bases, and 8 bases lay between the germline ends. Germline V gives CDR1 MGHRA, CDR2 YSYEKL. This CDR3 is built from 13 residues. The CDR3 region has the DNA TGCGCCAGCAGCCATGACAGTCGAAACACCATATATTTT. Translated: CASSHDSRNTIYF.

As for this clonotype: One junction end disagrees with the germline gene, perhaps due to a read error. CDR3: CASSLRTVNTGEPFF. The CDR3 DNA follows: TGTGCCAGCAGCTTGCGGACAGTGAACACCGGGGAGCCGTTTTTC. The chain uses TRBV7-8 and TRBJ2-2, with D perhaps TRBD1 (6 bases). CDR1 SGHVS and CDR2 FQNEAQ come from the germline V gene. The CDR3 loop spans 15 amino acids.

The chain employs TRBV7-9 and TRBJ2-5; D gene uncertain. The CDR3 is 14 amino acids. Germline CDR1 SEHNR, CDR2 FQNEAQ (reference sequence). Between the trimmed V and J ends, which lost 2 bases and 5 bases, there was a span of 12 bases. CDR3 nucleotide sequence: TGTGCCAGCAGCTTAACGAACAGCAACGAGACCCAGTACTTC. Protein sequence: CASSLTNSNETQYF.

Points on this clonotype: The conserved phenylalanine or tryptophan normally closing the CDR3 is absent here, so this likely arose from a read error. The DNA is omitted, as the CDR3 cannot be located on it reliably, and the CDR3 follows TCRdb's listing. The chain uses TRBV10-3 and TRBJ1-4; the table's D call, TRBD1, was not checked against the DNA. Germline loops: CDR1 ENHRY, CDR2 SYGVKD. With termini counted, the CDR3 has 8 amino acids. The CDR3 here is CASSSPFD.

The V call is TRBV9, the J call TRBJ2-5; 9 nucleotides agree with TRBD2. The J segment lost 5 bases and the V segment lost 0 bases, leaving 8 bases of the junction unmatched. CDR1 and CDR2 from the germline V gene are SGDLS and YYNGEE. The CDR3 consists of 16 residues. The CDR3 is CASSVGNSGSSETQYF. Here the CDR3 DNA reads TGTGCCAGCAGCGTAGGGAATAGCGGGAGTTCCGAGACCCAGTACTTC.

The V gene is TRBV5-8, the J gene TRBJ2-5; 11 nucleotides agree with TRBD1. In germline, CDR1 is SGHTS, CDR2 YDEGEE. The CDR3 sequence is 17 residues long. The V and J ends lost 0 bases and 2 bases, in that order; junction bases with no gene match: 6. CDR3 in DNA: TGTGCCAGCAGCTTGGAGGGACAGGGGGTAACTCAAGAGACCCAGTACTTC. The encoded protein is CASSLEGQGVTQETQYF. The full variable domain, its missing parts supplied by reference TRBV5-8 and TRBJ2-5, is EAGVTQSPTHLIKTRGQQATLRCSPISGHTSVYWYQQALGLGLQFLLWYDEGEERNRGNFPPRFSGRQFPNYSSELNVNALELEDSALYLCASSLEGQGVTQETQYFGPGTRLLVL.

The V and J genes are TRBV4-2 and TRBJ1-4; 8 bases fit TRBD1. The CDR3 has 15 residues. The germline gives CDR1 LGHNA, CDR2 YNFKEQ. The ends lost 0 bases at V and 8 bases at J; junction bases unmatched: 5. CDR3 protein: CASSQETGGLEKLFF. The CDR3 DNA reads as TGTGCCAGCAGCCAAGAAACAGGGGGACTCGAAAAACTGTTTTTT.

The chain employs TRBV7-6 and TRBJ1-2, with unresolved D. V lost 3 bases to trimming and J lost 8 bases, with 13 bases between them. The CDR3 runs to 13 residues. Germline CDR1 and CDR2: SGHVS and FNYEAQ. The CDR3 nucleotides read TGTGCCAGCAGCTTCAGGAATGAAGGGGGCTACACCTTC. Its translation: CASSFRNEGGYTF.

Many counts were recorded for this clonotype. The chain carries TRBV20-1 and TRBJ1-6, with D tentatively TRBD1 (6 bases). Per germline, CDR1 DFQATT and CDR2 SNEGSKA (reference sequence). V was clipped by 0 bases and J by 0 bases, with 9 bases between them. This CDR3 is built from 16 residues. CDR3 sequence reads: CSARDAGASYNSPLHF. The CDR3 DNA reads TGCAGTGCTAGAGATGCGGGGGCCTCCTATAATTCACCCCTCCACTTT.

This clonotype was seen many times. The CDR3 sequence: CSARDFGATNEKLFF. DNA for the CDR3: TGCAGTGCTAGAGATTTCGGTGCAACTAATGAAAAACTGTTTTTT. The chain is built from TRBV20-1 and TRBJ1-4; D uncertain. This CDR3 spans 15 amino acids. With 0 bases removed from V and 0 bases from J, the gap between germline ends came to 8 bases. CDR1 is DFQATT and CDR2 is SNEGSKA in the germline V gene (reference sequence).

In its sample, this clonotype was seen many times. V is TRBV7-9 and J is TRBJ2-7; D gene uncertain. This CDR3 contains 12 residues. Germline V gene sequence: CDR1 SEHNR, CDR2 FQNEAQ (reference sequence). Trimming removed 5 bases at V and 3 bases at J, with 8 bases between. Here the CDR3 reads CASSEISYEQYF. The CDR3 nucleotides are TGTGCCAGCAGCGAGATCAGCTACGAGCAGTACTTC.

This clonotype appeared many times. This chain connects TRBV6-5 to TRBJ2-7; TRBD1 or TRBD2 may be the D gene (5 bases each). Per germline, CDR1 MNHEY and CDR2 SVGAGI. The V and J ends lost 2 bases and 4 bases respectively, with 15 bases between them. This CDR3 is built from 15 residues. CDR3: CASSYAFGDAYEQYF. The CDR3 nucleotides read TGTGCCAGCAGTTACGCGTTTGGGGACGCGTACGAGCAGTACTTC.

Ten or more counts support this clonotype. J is TRBJ1-1 and V is TRBV7-8; no clear D gene. The CDR3 consists of 14 residues. CDR1 is SGHVS, CDR2 FQNEAQ, per germline. V was trimmed by 2 bases and J by 5 bases, leaving 12 bases between them. The CDR3 region has the DNA TGTGCCAGCAGCTTACAGCTCTCGGGGACTGAAGCTTTCTTT. It codes for CASSLQLSGTEAFF.

The rearrangement links TRBV2 to TRBJ2-3; 10 bases are a match to TRBD1. V shed 3 bases, J shed 5 bases, and the junction held 5 bases outside the gene matches. This CDR3 contains 15 residues. CDR1 SNHLY and CDR2 FYNNEI come from the germline V gene. The CDR3 loop reads CASSDPGQGIDTQYF. CDR3 DNA: TGTGCCAGCAGTGATCCGGGACAGGGGATAGATACGCAGTATTTT.

Ten or more counts support this clonotype. The chain links TRBV20-1 to TRBJ1-1; no clear D. V lost 2 bases, J lost 0 bases, and 7 bases lay in between. This CDR3 has 13 amino acids. CDR1 and CDR2 (germline): DFQATT, SNEGSKA (reference sequence). In DNA form, the CDR3 reads TGCAGTGCTAGACCCCAACTGAACACTGAAGCTTTCTTT. This translates into CSARPQLNTEAFF.

The CDR3 reads CALGQGATALHF. The CDR3 nucleotides are TGTGCCCTGGGACAGGGGGCAACCGCCCTCCACTTT. The chain uses TRBV2 and TRBJ1-6, with 12 bases lining up with TRBD1. This CDR3 has 12 amino acids. Germline CDR1 SNHLY, CDR2 FYNNEI. V lost 11 bases and J lost 14; bases outside the gene matches: 7.

This clonotype was counted between two and nine times. V is TRBV29-1 and J is TRBJ2-4, with D uncertain. Germline lookup yields CDR1 SQVTM and CDR2 ANQGSEA. The CDR3 consists of 12 residues. Trimming removed 8 bases from V and 0 bases from J, with 8 bases in between. The CDR3 is CSIQLAKNIQYF. DNA of the CDR3: TGCAGCATACAGCTAGCCAAAAACATTCAGTACTTC.

V and J are TRBV7-2 and TRBJ1-2, with unresolved D. Looked up from germline, CDR1 is SGHTA and CDR2 is FQGNSA. This CDR3 has 12 amino acids. Trimming removed 10 bases at V and 5 bases at J, with 14 bases between. CDR3 residues: CAIPGSQYGYTF. CDR3 sequence (DNA): TGTGCCATCCCGGGCAGCCAATATGGCTACACCTTC.

In its sample, this clonotype was seen many times. The V and J genes are TRBV7-8 and TRBJ1-5; D call uncertain. Trimming removed 3 bases at V and 0 bases at J, with 6 bases between. The CDR3 is 14 residues long. Looked up from germline, CDR1 is SGHVS and CDR2 is FQNEAQ. The CDR3 spells CASSFLDSNQPQHF. The CDR3 nucleotides are TGTGCCAGCAGCTTTCTGGATAGCAATCAGCCCCAGCATTTT. Full variable domain (rest looked up from reference TRBV7-8 and TRBJ1-5): GAGVSQSPRYKVAKRGQDVALRCDPISGHVSLFWYQQALGQGPEFLTYFQNEAQLDKSGLPSDRFFAERPEGSVSTLKIQRTQQEDSAVYLCASSFLDSNQPQHFGDGTRLSIL.

The chain couples TRBV20-1 to TRBJ2-7; TRBD1 agrees at 8 bases. Germline assignment: CDR1 DFQATT and CDR2 SNEGSKA (reference sequence). V was pared by 1 base and J by 3 bases, with 5 bases of the junction left unmatched. There are 14 residues in the CDR3. The CDR3 spells CSARGDRGIYEQYF. The CDR3 DNA reads as TGCAGTGCTAGAGGCGACAGGGGTATCTACGAGCAGTACTTC.

In its sample, this clonotype was seen a few times. The V gene is TRBV12-3 or TRBV12-4, the J gene TRBJ2-2; 7 bases map to TRBD2. Trimming at V came to 5 bases and at J to 2 bases, leaving 8 bases not matched to a gene. The CDR3 is 16 residues long. The CDR3 loop reads CASSLGTTINTGELFF. The CDR3 DNA is TGTGCCAGCAGTCTCGGGACTACCATAAACACCGGGGAGCTGTTTTTT.

This clonotype showed up just once. The rearrangement uses TRBV7-6 and TRBJ2-5; 14 nucleotides align to TRBD2. The CDR3 consists of 17 residues. The V and J ends lost 3 bases and 4 bases, in that order; junction bases with no gene match: 7. In germline, CDR1 is SGHVS, CDR2 FNYEAQ. The CDR3 sequence is CASSFLGTSGSPETQYF. DNA for the CDR3: TGTGCCAGCAGCTTCCTCGGGACTAGCGGGAGCCCAGAGACCCAGTACTTC.

The rearrangement joins TRBV25-1 to TRBJ1-2; D is possibly TRBD1 (5 bases). V lost 5 bases and J lost 2, with 12 bases in between. Germline V gene sequence: CDR1 MGHDK, CDR2 SYGVNS. This CDR3 comprises 14 residues. The CDR3 sequence is CASSSVNRNYGYTF. In DNA form, the CDR3 reads TGTGCCAGCAGTAGTGTAAACAGGAACTATGGCTACACCTTC.

This clonotype showed up many times. This chain joins TRBV20-1 and TRBJ2-7; D tentatively fits TRBD1 or TRBD2 (5 bases each). V was shortened by 2 bases and J by 3 bases, with 14 bases between the two germline ends. The CDR3 length is 14 residues. The germline gives CDR1 DFQATT, CDR2 SNEGSKA (reference sequence). The CDR3 nucleotides are TGCAGTGCTAGACTCCCAGGGACCCTCTACGAGCAGTACTTC. It specifies CSARLPGTLYEQYF.

Worth noting for this clonotype: With a much larger clone just one base away, this may be a read error. A read error is likely, as this CDR3 ends without the conserved phenylalanine or tryptophan. The CDR3 here is CASSIDYGTGDRPQHL. The CDR3 DNA is TGTGCCAGTAGTATAGATTATGGGACAGGGGATCGGCCCCAGCATTTG. The V gene is TRBV19, the J gene TRBJ1-5; 10 bases match TRBD1. The CDR3 contains 16 residues. Germline V CDR1 and CDR2: LNHDA, SQIVND (reference sequence). Unmatched junction bases numbered 8, after V lost 0 bases and J lost 9 bases.

The V call is TRBV19, the J call TRBJ2-2; weak D call: TRBD2 (6 bases). The germline gives CDR1 LNHDA, CDR2 SQIVND (reference sequence). The length of the CDR3 is 15 residues. V lost 4 bases, J lost 3 bases, and 12 bases lay in between. The CDR3 loop is CASSTRTTYTGELFF. The CDR3, as DNA: TGTGCCAGTAGTACAAGGACTACCTACACCGGGGAGCTGTTTTTT.